This entry is about one T cell receptor beta chain. Original data processing: The assay estimated nucleated cells by amplifying reference gene primers. Only in-frame clones appear in the TCRdb table, and some are missing; sequencing was by immunoSEQ multiplex PCR. Clone size and V and J calls were adopted from that table, with D and trimming inferred from the DNA. The sample includes some 150,000 clones, 75% to 85% seen only once; the top ten take over 2.5%. These data are taken from a study of blood T cell repertoires in COVID-19. The wider study: T cells, B-cell-depleted T cells, or PBMCs supplied cDNA or gDNA.

The CDR3 has 13 amino acids. Between the trimmed V and J ends, which lost 5 bases and 14 bases, there was a span of 21 bases. CDR1 and CDR2 (germline): LNHNV, YYDKDF (reference sequence). The sequenced sample consisted of peripheral blood. V gene TRBV15 combines with J gene TRBJ1-2; perhaps TRBD1 as D (5 bases). The receptor was isolated from a man aged 50 to 59 with acute or convalescent COVID-19. The CDR3 sequence is CATSSKRQPHFTF. Here the CDR3 DNA reads TGTGCCACCAGCTCCAAACGACAGCCCCATTTTACCTTC.